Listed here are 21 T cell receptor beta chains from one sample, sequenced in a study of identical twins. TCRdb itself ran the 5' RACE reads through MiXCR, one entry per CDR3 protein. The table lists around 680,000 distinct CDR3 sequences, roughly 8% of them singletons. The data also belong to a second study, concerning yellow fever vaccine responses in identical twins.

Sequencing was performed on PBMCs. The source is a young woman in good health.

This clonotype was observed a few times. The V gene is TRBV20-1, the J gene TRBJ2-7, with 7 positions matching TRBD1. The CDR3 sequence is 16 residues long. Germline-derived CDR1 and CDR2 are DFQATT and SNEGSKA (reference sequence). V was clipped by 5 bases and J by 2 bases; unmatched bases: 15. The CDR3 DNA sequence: TGCAGTGCTCCTGCTTCGAACCTAGGACAGGCCTACGAGCAGTACTTC. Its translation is CSAPASNLGQAYEQYF.

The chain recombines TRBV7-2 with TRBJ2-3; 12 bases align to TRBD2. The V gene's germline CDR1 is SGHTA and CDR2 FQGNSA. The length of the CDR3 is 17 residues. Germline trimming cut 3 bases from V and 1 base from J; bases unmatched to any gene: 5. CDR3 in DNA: TGTGCCAGCAGCTTTCGGACTAGCGGGGTTGGCACAGATACGCAGTATTTT. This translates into CASSFRTSGVGTDTQYF.

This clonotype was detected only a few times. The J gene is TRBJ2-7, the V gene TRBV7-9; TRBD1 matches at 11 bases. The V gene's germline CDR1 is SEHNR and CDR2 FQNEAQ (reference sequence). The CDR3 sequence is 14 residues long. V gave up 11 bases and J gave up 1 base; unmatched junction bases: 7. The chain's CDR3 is CAFSGTGGSYEQYF. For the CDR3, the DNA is TGTGCCTTTTCCGGGACAGGGGGATCCTACGAGCAGTACTTC.

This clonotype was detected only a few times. The CDR3 DNA reads TGTGCCAGCAGCTTGAGGGGAAGGCAAGAGACCCAGTACTTC. It translates to CASSLRGRQETQYF. The V call is TRBV5-6, the J call TRBJ2-5; D perhaps matches TRBD1 (5 bases). The CDR3 is made up of 14 amino acids. Trimming removed 1 base at V and 2 bases at J, with 9 bases between. CDR1 and CDR2 (germline): SGHDT, YYEEEE. Based on the CDR3 plus reference TRBV5-6 and TRBJ2-5, the full variable domain is DAGVTQSPTHLIKTRGQQVTLRCSPKSGHDTVSWYQQALGQGPQFIFQYYEEEERQRGNFPDRFSGHQFPNYSSELNVNALLLGDSALYLCASSLRGRQETQYFGPGTRLLVL.

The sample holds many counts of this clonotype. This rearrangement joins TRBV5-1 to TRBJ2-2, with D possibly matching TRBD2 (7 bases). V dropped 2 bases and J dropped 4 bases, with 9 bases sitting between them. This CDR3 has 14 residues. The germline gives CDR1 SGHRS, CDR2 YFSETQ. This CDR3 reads CASSFGGLTGELFF. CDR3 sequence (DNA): TGCGCCAGCAGCTTCGGGGGGCTCACCGGGGAGCTGTTTTTT.

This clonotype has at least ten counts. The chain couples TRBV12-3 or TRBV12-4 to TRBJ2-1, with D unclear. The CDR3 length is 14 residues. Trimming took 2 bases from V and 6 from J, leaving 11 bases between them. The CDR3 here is CASSLSSWSNEQFF. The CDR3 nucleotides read TGTGCCAGCAGTTTAAGTTCGTGGTCCAATGAGCAGTTCTTC.

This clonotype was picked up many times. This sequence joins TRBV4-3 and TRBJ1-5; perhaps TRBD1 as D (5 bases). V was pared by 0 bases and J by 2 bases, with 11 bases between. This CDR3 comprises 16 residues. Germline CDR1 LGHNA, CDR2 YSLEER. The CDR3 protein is CASSQDFQGGNQPQHF. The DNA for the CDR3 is TGCGCCAGCAGCCAAGATTTTCAAGGGGGCAATCAGCCCCAGCATTTT.

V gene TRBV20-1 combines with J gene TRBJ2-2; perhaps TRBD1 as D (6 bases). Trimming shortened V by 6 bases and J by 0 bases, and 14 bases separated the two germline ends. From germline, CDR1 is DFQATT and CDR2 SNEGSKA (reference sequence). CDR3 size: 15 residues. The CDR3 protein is CSARMRGTNTGELFF. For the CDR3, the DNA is TGCAGTGCCCGCATGAGGGGGACGAACACCGGGGAGCTGTTTTTT.

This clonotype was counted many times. CDR3 amino acids: CSARVGSNYGYTF. The CDR3 DNA reads TGCAGTGCTAGAGTTGGGAGTAACTATGGCTACACCTTC. The chain joins TRBV20-1 to TRBJ1-2; no clear D gene. Germline loops: CDR1 DFQATT, CDR2 SNEGSKA (reference sequence). The V end was cut by 1 base, the J end by 1 base, with 7 bases between. CDR3 length: 13 amino acids.

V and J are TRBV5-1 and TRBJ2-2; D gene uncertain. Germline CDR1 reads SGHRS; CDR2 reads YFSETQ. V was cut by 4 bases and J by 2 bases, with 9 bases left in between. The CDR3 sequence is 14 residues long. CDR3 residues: CASSSDINTGELFF. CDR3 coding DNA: TGCGCCAGCAGCAGCGACATCAACACCGGGGAGCTGTTTTTT.

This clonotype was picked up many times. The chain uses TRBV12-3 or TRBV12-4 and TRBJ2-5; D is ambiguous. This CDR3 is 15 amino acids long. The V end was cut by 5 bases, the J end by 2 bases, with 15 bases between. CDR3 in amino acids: CASSPTPPSQETQYF. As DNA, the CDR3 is TGTGCCAGCAGTCCGACACCTCCTTCACAAGAGACCCAGTACTTC.

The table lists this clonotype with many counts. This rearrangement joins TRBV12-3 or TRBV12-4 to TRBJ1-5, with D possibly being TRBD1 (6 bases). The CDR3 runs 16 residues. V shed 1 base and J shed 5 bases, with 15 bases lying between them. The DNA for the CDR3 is TGTGCCAGCAGTTTAGGGCAGGGGACGGGCGATCAGCCCCAGCATTTT. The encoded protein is CASSLGQGTGDQPQHF.

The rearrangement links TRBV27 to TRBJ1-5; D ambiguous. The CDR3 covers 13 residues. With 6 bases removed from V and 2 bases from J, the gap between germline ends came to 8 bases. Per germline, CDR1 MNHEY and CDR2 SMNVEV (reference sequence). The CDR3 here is CASSSYGNQPQHF. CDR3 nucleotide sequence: TGTGCCAGCAGCTCTTATGGCAATCAGCCCCAGCATTTT.

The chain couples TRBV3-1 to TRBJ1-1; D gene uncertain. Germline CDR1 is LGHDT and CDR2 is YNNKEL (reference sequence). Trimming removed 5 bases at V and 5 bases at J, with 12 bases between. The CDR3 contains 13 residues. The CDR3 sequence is CASSREVGTEAFF. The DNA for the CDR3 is TGTGCCAGCAGCAGAGAAGTGGGAACTGAAGCTTTCTTT.

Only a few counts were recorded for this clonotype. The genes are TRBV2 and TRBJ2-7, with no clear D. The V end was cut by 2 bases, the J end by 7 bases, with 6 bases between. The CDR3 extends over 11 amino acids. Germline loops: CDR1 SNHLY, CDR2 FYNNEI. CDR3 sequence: CASSEMWEQYF. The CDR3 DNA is TGTGCCAGCAGTGAAATGTGGGAGCAGTACTTC.

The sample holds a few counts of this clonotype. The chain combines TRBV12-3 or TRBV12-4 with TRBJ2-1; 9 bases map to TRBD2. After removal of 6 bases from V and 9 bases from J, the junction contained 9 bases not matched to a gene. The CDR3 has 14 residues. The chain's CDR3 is CASRTGLAGREQFF. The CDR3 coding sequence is TGTGCCAGCAGGACGGGACTAGCCGGGCGTGAGCAGTTCTTC.

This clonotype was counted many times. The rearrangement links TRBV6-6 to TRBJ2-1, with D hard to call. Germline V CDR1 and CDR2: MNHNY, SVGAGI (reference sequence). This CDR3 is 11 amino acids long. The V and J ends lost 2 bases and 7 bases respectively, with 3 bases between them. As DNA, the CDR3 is TGTGCCAGCAGTTACGCTAATGAGCAGTTCTTC. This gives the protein CASSYANEQFF.

This CDR3 reads CAISVTGGHEKLFF. CDR3 nucleotide sequence: TGTGCCATCAGCGTCACAGGGGGTCATGAAAAACTGTTTTTT. The gene calls are TRBV10-3 and TRBJ1-4; 8 nucleotides line up with TRBD1. The V segment lost 6 bases and the J segment 6 bases; nucleotides outside the gene matches: 6. The V gene's germline CDR1 is ENHRY and CDR2 SYGVKD. The CDR3 has 14 amino acids.

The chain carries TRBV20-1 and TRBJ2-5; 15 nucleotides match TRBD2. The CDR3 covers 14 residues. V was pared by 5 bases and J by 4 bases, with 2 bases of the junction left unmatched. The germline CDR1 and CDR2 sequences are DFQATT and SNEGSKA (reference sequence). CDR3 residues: CSARTSGRGETQYF. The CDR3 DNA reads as TGCAGTGCTCGGACTAGCGGGAGGGGAGAGACCCAGTACTTC.

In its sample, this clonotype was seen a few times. The CDR3 here is CASRSTNTEAFF. CDR3 nucleotides: TGCGCCAGCAGATCCACAAACACTGAAGCTTTCTTT. This chain uses TRBV5-1 with TRBJ1-1; D ambiguous. The CDR3 covers 12 residues. V dropped 5 bases and J dropped 2 bases, with 7 bases sitting between them. Germline V lookup: CDR1 SGHRS, CDR2 YFSETQ.

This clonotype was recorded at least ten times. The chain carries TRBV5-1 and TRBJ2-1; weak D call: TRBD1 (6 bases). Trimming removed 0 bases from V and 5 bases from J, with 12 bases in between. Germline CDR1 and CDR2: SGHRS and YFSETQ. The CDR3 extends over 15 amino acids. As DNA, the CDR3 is TGCGCCAGCAGCTTGGATCCAGGACAGAACAATGAGCAGTTCTTC. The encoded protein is CASSLDPGQNNEQFF. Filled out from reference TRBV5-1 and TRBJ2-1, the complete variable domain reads KAGVTQTPRYLIKTRGQQVTLSCSPISGHRSVSWYQQTPGQGLQFLFEYFSETQRNKGNFPGRFSGRQFSNSRSEMNVSTLELGDSALYLCASSLDPGQNNEQFFGPGTRLTVL.